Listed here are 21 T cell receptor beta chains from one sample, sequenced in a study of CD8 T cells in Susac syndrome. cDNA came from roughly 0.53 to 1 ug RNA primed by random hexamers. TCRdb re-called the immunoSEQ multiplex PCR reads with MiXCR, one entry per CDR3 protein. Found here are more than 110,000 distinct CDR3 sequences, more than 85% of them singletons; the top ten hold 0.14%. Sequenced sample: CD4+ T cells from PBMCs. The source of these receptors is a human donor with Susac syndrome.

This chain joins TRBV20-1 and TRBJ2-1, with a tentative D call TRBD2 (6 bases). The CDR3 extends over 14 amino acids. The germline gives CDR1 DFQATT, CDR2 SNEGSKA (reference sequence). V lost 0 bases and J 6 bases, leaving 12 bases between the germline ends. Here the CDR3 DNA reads TGCAGTGCTAGAGATCTGGACGGGAGCAATGAGCAGTTCTTC. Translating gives CSARDLDGSNEQFF.

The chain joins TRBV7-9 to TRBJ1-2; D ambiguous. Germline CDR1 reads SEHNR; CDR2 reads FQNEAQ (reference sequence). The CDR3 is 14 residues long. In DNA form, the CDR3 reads TGTGAAACTATACCGACGGAGGCTAACTATGGCTACACCTTC. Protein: CETIPTEANYGYTF.

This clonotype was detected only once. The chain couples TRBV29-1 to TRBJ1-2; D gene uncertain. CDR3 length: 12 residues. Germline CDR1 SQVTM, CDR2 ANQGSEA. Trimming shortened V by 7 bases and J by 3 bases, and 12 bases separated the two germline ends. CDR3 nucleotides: TGCAGCGGCACTTCTCAAGACTATGGCTACACCTTC. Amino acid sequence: CSGTSQDYGYTF.

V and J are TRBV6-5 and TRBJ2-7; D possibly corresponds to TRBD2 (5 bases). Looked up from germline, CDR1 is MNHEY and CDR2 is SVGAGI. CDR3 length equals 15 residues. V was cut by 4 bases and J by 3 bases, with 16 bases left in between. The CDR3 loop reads CASSSPGSAIYEQYF. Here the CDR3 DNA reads TGTGCCAGCAGTTCTCCGGGTAGCGCCATCTACGAGCAGTACTTC.

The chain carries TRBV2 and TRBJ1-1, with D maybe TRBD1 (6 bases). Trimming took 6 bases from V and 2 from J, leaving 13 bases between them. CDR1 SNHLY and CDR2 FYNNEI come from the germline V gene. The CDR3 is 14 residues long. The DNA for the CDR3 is TGTGCCAGCAGGTACCTCGGGGGCAACACTGAAGCTTTCTTT. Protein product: CASRYLGGNTEAFF.

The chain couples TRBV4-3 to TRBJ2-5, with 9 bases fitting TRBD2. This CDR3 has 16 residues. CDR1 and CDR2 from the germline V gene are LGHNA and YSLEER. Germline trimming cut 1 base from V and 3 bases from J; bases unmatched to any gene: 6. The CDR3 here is CASSQVGGRVEETQYF. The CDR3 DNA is TGCGCCAGCAGCCAAGTGGGCGGGAGGGTCGAAGAGACCCAGTACTTC.

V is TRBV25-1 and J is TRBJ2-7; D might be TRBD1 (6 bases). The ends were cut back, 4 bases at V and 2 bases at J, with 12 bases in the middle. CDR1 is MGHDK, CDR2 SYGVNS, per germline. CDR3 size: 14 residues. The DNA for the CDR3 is TGTGCCAGCAGTGTCCGACAGGCCCCCTACGAGCAGTACTTC. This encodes CASSVRQAPYEQYF.

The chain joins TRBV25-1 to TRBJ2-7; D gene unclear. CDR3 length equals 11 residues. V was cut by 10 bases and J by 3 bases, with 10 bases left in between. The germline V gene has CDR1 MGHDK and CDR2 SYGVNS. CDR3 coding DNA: TGTGCCACCTCGGGCTACTACGAGCAGTACTTC. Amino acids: CATSGYYEQYF.

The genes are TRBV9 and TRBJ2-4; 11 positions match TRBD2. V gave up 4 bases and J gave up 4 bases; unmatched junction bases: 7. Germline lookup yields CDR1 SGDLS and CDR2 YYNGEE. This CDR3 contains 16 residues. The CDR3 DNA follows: TGTGCCAGCAGCAAGGGGGCTAGCGGGGGGAAAAACATTCAGTACTTC. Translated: CASSKGASGGKNIQYF.

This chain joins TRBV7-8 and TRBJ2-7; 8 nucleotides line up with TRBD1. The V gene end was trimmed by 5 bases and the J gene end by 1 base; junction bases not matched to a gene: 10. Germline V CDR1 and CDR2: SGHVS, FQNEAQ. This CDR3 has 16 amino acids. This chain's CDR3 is CASSPDTRGLSYEQYF. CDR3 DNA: TGTGCCAGCAGCCCCGATACCAGGGGGCTTTCCTACGAGCAGTACTTC.

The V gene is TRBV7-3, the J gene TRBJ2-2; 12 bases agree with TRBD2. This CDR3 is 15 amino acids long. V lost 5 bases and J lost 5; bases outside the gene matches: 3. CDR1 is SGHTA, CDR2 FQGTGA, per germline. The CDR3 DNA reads TGTGCCAGCAGCCCAACTAGCGGGGGGACCGGGGAGCTGTTTTTT. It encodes CASSPTSGGTGELFF.

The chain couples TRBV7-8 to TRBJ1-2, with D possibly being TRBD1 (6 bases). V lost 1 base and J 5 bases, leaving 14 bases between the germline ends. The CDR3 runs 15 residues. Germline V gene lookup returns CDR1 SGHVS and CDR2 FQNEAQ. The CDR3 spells CASSLVPGERYGYTF. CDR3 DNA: TGTGCCAGCAGCTTAGTACCAGGGGAGCGGTATGGCTACACCTTC.

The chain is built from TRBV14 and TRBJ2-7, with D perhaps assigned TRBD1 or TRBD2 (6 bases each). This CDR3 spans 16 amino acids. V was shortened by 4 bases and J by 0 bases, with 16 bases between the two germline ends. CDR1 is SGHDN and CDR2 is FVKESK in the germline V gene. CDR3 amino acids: CASSLGGSGTSYEQYF. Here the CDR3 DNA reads TGTGCCAGCAGCCTAGGGGGGTCAGGGACCTCCTACGAGCAGTACTTC. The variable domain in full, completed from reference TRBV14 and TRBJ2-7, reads EAGVTQFPSHSVIEKGQTVTLRCDPISGHDNLYWYRRVMGKEIKFLLHFVKESKQDESGMPNNRFLAERTGGTYSTLKVQPAELEDSGVYFCASSLGGSGTSYEQYFGPGTRLTVT.

The DNA for the CDR3 is TGCAGTGCTAGAGCCAGGGAGGTAGATACGCAGTATTTT. It translates to CSARAREVDTQYF. This chain joins TRBV20-1 and TRBJ2-3, with TRBD2 as a possible D gene (6 bases). Germline-derived CDR1 and CDR2 are DFQATT and SNEGSKA (reference sequence). The ends were cut back, 1 base at V and 5 bases at J, with 10 bases in the middle. The CDR3 runs to 13 residues.

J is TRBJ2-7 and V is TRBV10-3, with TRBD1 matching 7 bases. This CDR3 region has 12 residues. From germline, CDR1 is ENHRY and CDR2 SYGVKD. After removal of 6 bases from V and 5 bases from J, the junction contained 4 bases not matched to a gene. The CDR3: CAIRGTGDEQYF. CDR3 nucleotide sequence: TGTGCCATCAGAGGAACAGGGGACGAGCAGTACTTC.

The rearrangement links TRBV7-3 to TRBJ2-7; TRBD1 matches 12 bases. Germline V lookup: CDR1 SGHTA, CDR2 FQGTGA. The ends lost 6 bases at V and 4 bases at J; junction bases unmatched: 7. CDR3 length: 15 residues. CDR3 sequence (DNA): TGTGCCAGCAGGTCCGGGACAGGGGGCGCGTACGAGCAGTACTTC. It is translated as CASRSGTGGAYEQYF.

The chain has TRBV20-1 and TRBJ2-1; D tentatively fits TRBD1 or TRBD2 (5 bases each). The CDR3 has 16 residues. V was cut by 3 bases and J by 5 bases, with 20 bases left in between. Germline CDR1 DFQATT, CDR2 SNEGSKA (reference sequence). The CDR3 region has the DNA TGCAGTGCTAGTCTCTCGGGACCCACCCGCCACAATGAGCAGTTCTTC. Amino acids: CSASLSGPTRHNEQFF.

In DNA form, the CDR3 reads TGTGCCAGCAGTTACGAGATTCGGACTAGCGCCTACGAGCAGTACTTC. Translated, it gives CASSYEIRTSAYEQYF. This chain uses TRBV6-2 or TRBV6-3 with TRBJ2-7, with TRBD2 identical over 9 bases. CDR3 length equals 16 residues. CDR1 and CDR2 (germline): MNHEY, SVGEGT. The J segment lost 2 bases and the V segment lost 2 bases, leaving 7 bases of the junction unmatched.

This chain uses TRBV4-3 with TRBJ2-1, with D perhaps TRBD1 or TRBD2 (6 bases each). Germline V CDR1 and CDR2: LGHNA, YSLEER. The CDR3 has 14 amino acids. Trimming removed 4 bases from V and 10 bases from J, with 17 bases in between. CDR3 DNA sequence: TGCGCCAGCAGCCGGACTATACAGGGCTGGGAGCAGTTCTTC. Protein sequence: CASSRTIQGWEQFF.

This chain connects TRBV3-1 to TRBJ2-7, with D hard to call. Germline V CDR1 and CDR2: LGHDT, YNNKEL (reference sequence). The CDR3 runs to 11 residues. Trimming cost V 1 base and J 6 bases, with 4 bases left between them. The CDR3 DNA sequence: TGTGCCAGCAGCCAAGCATTCGAGCAGTACTTC. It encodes CASSQAFEQYF.

The CDR3 here is CASSPHGMNTEAFF. The CDR3 DNA follows: TGTGCCAGCAGCCCCCACGGGATGAACACTGAAGCTTTCTTT. The chain has TRBV3-1 and TRBJ1-1; D is undetermined. The CDR3 is made up of 14 amino acids. The germline V and J ends were trimmed by 4 bases and 0 bases, with 9 bases remaining between them. In germline, CDR1 is LGHDT, CDR2 YNNKEL (reference sequence).